This T cell receptor beta chain was sequenced in a study of quantifying T cell responses using KT2 cells. Study as a whole: cDNA was made from DNase-treated RNA using alpha and beta constant primers.

After removal of 6 bases from V and 2 bases from J, the junction contained 5 bases not matched to a gene. Germline CDR1 MNHEY, CDR2 SVGEGT. The CDR3 length is 15 residues. Each cDNA got a UMI-containing oligo ligated at its 3' end. First-round PCR used four to five cycles and beta primers RC1.1 and RC1.2 covering TRBC1 and TRBC2. TCRdb re-called the UMI-ligation and nested PCR reads through MiXCR, storing one row per CDR3 protein. Among approximately 50,000 distinct CDR3 sequences listed, roughly 10% were seen once. The genes are TRBV6-2 or TRBV6-3 and TRBJ1-5, with 9 nucleotides matching TRBD1. The sequence derives from a human donor. Sequencing was done on a sample of PBMCs spiked with cells of the T cell clone KT2. The CDR3 sequence is CASRTGGEGNQPQHF. The CDR3 DNA reads TGTGCCAGCAGAACAGGGGGCGAGGGCAATCAGCCCCAGCATTTT.